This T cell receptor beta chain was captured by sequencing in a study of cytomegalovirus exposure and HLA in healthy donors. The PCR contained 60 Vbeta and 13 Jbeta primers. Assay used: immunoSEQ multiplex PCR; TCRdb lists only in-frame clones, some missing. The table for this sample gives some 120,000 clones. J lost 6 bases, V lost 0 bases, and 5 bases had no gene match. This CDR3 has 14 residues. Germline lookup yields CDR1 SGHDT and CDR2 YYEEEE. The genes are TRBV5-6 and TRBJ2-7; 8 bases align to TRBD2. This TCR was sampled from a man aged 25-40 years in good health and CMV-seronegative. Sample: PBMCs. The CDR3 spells CASSLVSGSSEQYF. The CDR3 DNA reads TGTGCCAGCAGCTTGGTAAGCGGGAGTAGCGAGCAGTACTTC.